A single sample is the source of the 5 T cell receptor beta chains below, sequenced in a study of shared clonotypes between healthy human individuals (dated by TCRdb to the early 2020s). Libraries were made using the immunoSEQ multiplex PCR assay. TCRdb holds this immuneACCESS table with in-frame rearrangements only. Some clones are missing; in checked studies, unresolved V genes explain under half, and the rest has no known cause. Within this sample are 600,000 to 750,000 clones, with around 70% of them counted one time only. The ten biggest clones cover under 2% of the sample. Sequencing was done on a sample of memory CD4+ T cells sorted from blood. What this sample's cell subset or site label stands for: CD45RA-negative fraction. These receptors were obtained from a woman aged 25 to 39 in good health.

The table lists this clone with a few counts. The chain links TRBV11-3 to TRBJ2-7; the match to TRBD2 covers 8 bases. The CDR3 is 14 residues long. Germline assignment: CDR1 SGHNT and CDR2 YENEEA. With V trimmed by 2 bases and J by 7 bases, 7 bases remained unmatched. This CDR3 reads CASSLTAGGEEQYF. Here the CDR3 DNA reads TGTGCCAGCAGCTTAACTGCGGGAGGAGAGGAGCAGTACTTC.

V and J are TRBV14 and TRBJ2-7; 9 bases map to TRBD1. In germline, CDR1 is SGHDN, CDR2 FVKESK. The CDR3 loop spans 15 amino acids. J gave up 2 bases and V 3 bases, and 5 bases lay outside the gene matches. As DNA, the CDR3 is TGTGCCAGCAGCCACCAGACAGGGGGGCCCTACGAGCAGTACTTC. Translating it yields CASSHQTGGPYEQYF. Variable domain in full (rest from reference TRBV14 and TRBJ2-7): EAGVTQFPSHSVIEKGQTVTLRCDPISGHDNLYWYRRVMGKEIKFLLHFVKESKQDESGMPNNRFLAERTGGTYSTLKVQPAELEDSGVYFCASSHQTGGPYEQYFGPGTRLTVT.

This chain links TRBV19 with TRBJ2-1; 10 bases align to TRBD2. The junction had 6 bases not matched to a gene; V was cut back by 7 bases and J by 6 bases. This CDR3 contains 14 residues. Germline-derived CDR1 and CDR2 are LNHDA and SQIVND (reference sequence). CDR3 nucleotide sequence: TGTGCCAGTAAAGGTGCTAGCGGGAGCAATGAGCAGTTCTTC. Encoded protein: CASKGASGSNEQFF.

This clone has just one count. As DNA, the CDR3 is TGTGCCAGCAAAAGCCCTTACTACAATGAGCAGTTCTTC. Its translation is CASKSPYYNEQFF. The chain is built from TRBV28 and TRBJ2-1; the D is unclear. In germline, CDR1 is MDHEN, CDR2 SYDVKM. Trimming shortened V by 7 bases and J by 3 bases, and 10 bases separated the two germline ends. This CDR3 spans 13 amino acids.

The V gene is TRBV4-1, the J gene TRBJ2-1; D might be TRBD2 (6 bases). V gave up 0 bases and J gave up 12 bases, with 12 bases separating them. Looked up from germline, CDR1 is MGHRA and CDR2 is YSYEKL. The CDR3 sequence is 13 residues long. The CDR3 coding sequence is TGCGCCAGCAGCCAAGACCGGGAGACCAGGCAGTTCTTC. It codes for CASSQDRETRQFF.